Presented here are 19 T cell receptor beta chains from one specimen sequenced in a study of glioma-infiltrating T cells. Using RNA template, CDR3s of TCR alpha and beta were amplified with iRepertoire arm-PCR. TCRdb reprocessed the multiplex PCR reads via MiXCR and lists one record per CDR3 protein. There are 90,000 or so distinct CDR3 sequences in the sample; roughly 39% occur only once, and 35% to 40% lies in the top ten. Sequenced: glioma tissue, nonneoplastic brain tissue, or PBMCs (not recorded which). The receptors originated from a human donor with low-grade glioma or glioblastoma, undergoing nonglioma brain surgery, or in good health (not recorded which).

This clonotype was counted many times. The chain carries TRBV19 and TRBJ2-1; a possible D gene is TRBD2 (5 bases). Germline V lookup: CDR1 LNHDA, CDR2 SQIVND (reference sequence). The CDR3 consists of 13 residues. V was clipped by 2 bases and J by 7 bases, with 9 bases between them. The CDR3 reads CASSIKGGNEQFF. The CDR3 nucleotides are TGTGCCAGTAGTATAAAGGGCGGGAATGAGCAGTTCTTC. Full variable domain (rest looked up from reference TRBV19 and TRBJ2-1): DGGITQSPKYLFRKEGQNVTLSCEQNLNHDAMYWYRQDPGQGLRLIYYSQIVNDFQKGDIAEGYSVSREKKESFPLTVTSAQKNPTAFYLCASSIKGGNEQFFGPGTRLTVL.

This chain uses TRBV19 with TRBJ2-1; possibly TRBD2 for D (6 bases). The CDR3 has 18 residues. The V gene lost 4 bases and the J gene lost 0 bases, with 19 bases spanning the gap. Germline CDR1 LNHDA, CDR2 SQIVND (reference sequence). The DNA of the CDR3 is TGTGCCAGTAGTAGTCAACAGGAGGGTGGCAGCTCCTACAATGAGCAGTTCTTC. Encoded protein: CASSSQQEGGSSYNEQFF. The full variable domain, rest sourced from reference TRBV19 and TRBJ2-1, is DGGITQSPKYLFRKEGQNVTLSCEQNLNHDAMYWYRQDPGQGLRLIYYSQIVNDFQKGDIAEGYSVSREKKESFPLTVTSAQKNPTAFYLCASSSQQEGGSSYNEQFFGPGTRLTVL.

Of note for this clonotype: Because it lacks the conserved phenylalanine or tryptophan at the end, this CDR3 is likely a read error. This rearrangement joins TRBV7-6 to TRBJ2-3, with D perhaps being TRBD1 or TRBD2 (5 bases each). In germline, CDR1 is SGHVS, CDR2 FNYEAQ. Trimming pared 2 bases from V and 2 bases from J, leaving 11 bases between. CDR3 size: 15 residues. The CDR3 loop is CASSLRGADTDTQYY. The CDR3 DNA is TGTGCCAGCAGCTTAAGAGGGGCGGACACAGATACGCAGTATTAT.

This clonotype was recorded at least ten times. This rearrangement joins TRBV4-1 to TRBJ1-1, with D possibly TRBD1 on 6 matching bases. The CDR3 runs to 14 residues. CDR1 MGHRA and CDR2 YSYEKL come from the germline V gene. The V gene lost 2 bases and the J gene lost 6 bases, with 13 bases spanning the gap. CDR3 residues: CASSQTDRGPEAFF. The CDR3 DNA follows: TGCGCCAGCAGCCAAACGGACAGAGGCCCTGAAGCTTTCTTT.

This chain links TRBV3-1 with TRBJ1-3; no definite D call. The CDR3 contains 13 residues. Per germline, CDR1 LGHDT and CDR2 YNNKEL (reference sequence). The CDR3 loop is CVSSLFKGNTIYF. DNA of the CDR3: TGTGTTAGCAGCCTTTTCAAGGGAAACACCATATATTTT.

Many counts were recorded for this clonotype. The V call is TRBV12-3 or TRBV12-4, the J call TRBJ2-7; no definite D call. V lost 0 bases to trimming and J lost 4 bases, with 19 bases between them. CDR3 length: 17 amino acids. In DNA form, the CDR3 reads TGTGCCAGCAGTTTAGCGCTTGGGCTGGCAATTTATTACGAGCAGTACTTC. Protein: CASSLALGLAIYYEQYF.

This clonotype was found many times. The chain links TRBV4-1 to TRBJ2-1; TRBD2 matches 9 bases. Losses at the gene ends were 3 bases for V and 4 bases for J; bases not matched to a gene: 10. This CDR3 comprises 17 residues. Germline V gene sequence: CDR1 MGHRA, CDR2 YSYEKL. The CDR3 nucleotides are TGCGCCAGCAGCCAGTCTATGAGTAGCGGGGGATACAATGAGCAGTTCTTC. Translated: CASSQSMSSGGYNEQFF.

This clonotype was recorded many times. V and J are TRBV20-1 and TRBJ2-3, with 15 bases identical to TRBD2. CDR3 size: 16 residues. V was clipped by 5 bases and J by 2 bases; unmatched bases: 5. Germline V gene data show CDR1 as DFQATT and CDR2 as SNEGSKA (reference sequence). CDR3 sequence (DNA): TGCAGTGCTGTGGGACTAGCGGGGGGTACCACAGATACGCAGTATTTT. Translating it yields CSAVGLAGGTTDTQYF.

The rearrangement links TRBV19 to TRBJ2-1; the D is unclear. The CDR3 is 14 residues long. Germline V gene data show CDR1 as LNHDA and CDR2 as SQIVND (reference sequence). V was cut by 3 bases and J by 5 bases, with 11 bases left in between. The CDR3 is CASSIGRSHNEQFF. CDR3 bases: TGTGCCAGTAGTATTGGGCGGTCCCACAATGAGCAGTTCTTC.

This clonotype showed up just a few times. This may arise from a read error, as a much more abundant clone is one base away. The chain is built from TRBV12-3 or TRBV12-4 and TRBJ1-5, with D unclear. This CDR3 is 13 amino acids long. Trimming stripped 7 bases from V and 6 bases from J, with 13 bases between. In DNA, the CDR3 is TGTGCCAGCACCCAAGGCGTCAGTCAGCCCCAGCATTTT. Its protein product is CASTQGVSQPQHF.

To note about this clonotype: With a much larger clone just one base away, this may be a read error. The CDR3 DNA reads as TGTGCCAGCAGCTTGGTAGACAGGCCCTACAATGAGCAGTCCTTC. Amino acid sequence: CASSLVDRPYNEQSF. The chain couples TRBV5-4 to TRBJ2-1; maybe TRBD1 (6 bases). Germline CDR1 SGHNT, CDR2 YYREEE (reference sequence). The CDR3 runs 15 residues.

As to this clonotype: One base away lies a much larger clone, so this may be a sequencing read error. The chain recombines TRBV10-3 with TRBJ1-5; D not resolved. This CDR3 contains 14 residues. Germline-derived CDR1 and CDR2 are ENHRY and SYGVKD. CDR3 amino acids: CAIGPGGGNQPRHF. As DNA, the CDR3 is TGTGCCATCGGACCCGGAGGTGGCAATCAGCCCCGGCATTTT.

The genes are TRBV3-1 and TRBJ2-7; the match to TRBD2 covers 12 bases. The CDR3 contains 14 residues. V shed 6 bases, J shed 3 bases, and the junction held 3 bases outside the gene matches. Germline values: CDR1 LGHDT, CDR2 YNNKEL (reference sequence). DNA for the CDR3: TGTGCCAGCAGAGGGACTAGCGGGCTCTACGAGCAGTACTTC. The encoded protein is CASRGTSGLYEQYF.

This chain connects TRBV4-2 to TRBJ2-1; TRBD2 aligns across 9 bases. V dropped 4 bases and J dropped 8; count of bases not matched to a gene: 9. The CDR3 is 15 residues long. Looked up from germline, CDR1 is LGHNA and CDR2 is YNFKEQ. In DNA, the CDR3 is TGTGCCAGCAGCCGAGAACTAGCGGGTTCCTATGAGCAGTTCTTC. Amino acid sequence: CASSRELAGSYEQFF.

Remarks on this clonotype: The junction differs from germline at one of its ends, possibly a read error. This chain uses TRBV4-1 with TRBJ1-4; no clear D. Germline V CDR1 and CDR2: MGHRA, YSYEKL. The CDR3 runs to 13 residues. This chain's CDR3 is CARSHVHGEKLFF. CDR3 nucleotide sequence: TGCGCCAGAAGCCACGTTCACGGGGAAAAACTGTTTTTT.

The chain employs TRBV6-1 and TRBJ2-3; tentatively, D is TRBD2 (6 bases). This CDR3 is 12 amino acids long. The germline gives CDR1 MNHNS, CDR2 SASEGT. V was shortened by 4 bases and J by 4 bases, with 6 bases between the two germline ends. DNA of the CDR3: TGTGCCAGCAGTGTAGCGGCAGATACGCAGTATTTT. Protein product: CASSVAADTQYF.

Ten or more counts support this clonotype. J is TRBJ2-7 and V is TRBV18; unclear D gene. The CDR3 covers 14 residues. V dropped 3 bases and J dropped 2 bases, with 11 bases sitting between them. The germline V gene encodes CDR1 KGHSH and CDR2 LQKENI. CDR3 nucleotide sequence: TGTGCCAGCTCACCGAGGCCAAATCCCTACGAGCAGTACTTC. Protein: CASSPRPNPYEQYF.

This chain uses TRBV2 with TRBJ1-1; maybe TRBD1 (5 bases). Germline CDR1 and CDR2: SNHLY and FYNNEI. The length of the CDR3 is 15 residues. Deletions cut 6 bases from V and 3 bases from J, with 17 bases between. The CDR3 DNA reads as TGTGCCAGCAGCGAGGGATTTCGAGGGGACACTGAAGCTTTCTTT. It encodes CASSEGFRGDTEAFF.

The rearrangement uses TRBV4-3 and TRBJ2-1, with 8 bases fitting TRBD2. Germline values: CDR1 LGHNA, CDR2 YSLEER. The CDR3 covers 13 residues. V dropped 0 bases and J dropped 12; count of bases not matched to a gene: 4. CDR3 region: CASSQEAGALQFF. The CDR3 DNA is TGCGCCAGCAGCCAAGAAGCGGGGGCTCTGCAGTTCTTC.